Shown below are 26 T cell receptor beta chains from a single sample sequenced in a study of T cell repertoires in cytomegalovirus infection. Each CDR3 protein gets one entry after TCRdb re-called the reads with MiXCR. The sample includes about 310,000 distinct CDR3 sequences, roughly 15% of them seen just once. Sequencing used PBMCs. These receptor sequences come from a human donor in good health (CMV status not recorded). Some clones in this sample may be carry-over from other donors' samples.

The chain links TRBV20-1 to TRBJ1-1; D might be TRBD1 (6 bases). V lost 2 bases, J lost 0 bases, and 7 bases lay in between. Germline V CDR1 and CDR2: DFQATT, SNEGSKA (reference sequence). The CDR3 consists of 13 residues. The CDR3 nucleotides are TGCAGTGCTAGAACAGGGTTGAACACTGAAGCTTTCTTT. This encodes CSARTGLNTEAFF.

In its sample, this clonotype was seen a few times. V is TRBV5-1 and J is TRBJ1-4; unclear D gene. CDR3 length: 14 residues. Trimming stripped 7 bases from V and 7 bases from J, with 17 bases between. The germline CDR1 and CDR2 sequences are SGHRS and YFSETQ. CDR3 residues: CASRPGGRAEKLFF. The CDR3 bases are TGCGCCAGCCGACCGGGAGGCCGGGCTGAAAAACTGTTTTTT.

V and J are TRBV3-1 and TRBJ2-6; tentatively, D is TRBD2 (6 bases). The V gene lost 3 bases and the J gene lost 12 bases, with 15 bases spanning the gap. CDR1 is LGHDT and CDR2 is YNNKEL in the germline V gene (reference sequence). The CDR3 consists of 14 residues. DNA for the CDR3: TGTGCCAGCAGCCACGGGGACTCCTACGGCGTCCTGACTTTC. As protein: CASSHGDSYGVLTF.

Notes on this clonotype: One end of the junction fails to match germline, which may point to a read error. The chain links TRBV6-6 to TRBJ2-3; the D gene is possibly TRBD2 (5 bases). This CDR3 is 18 amino acids long. Germline loops: CDR1 MNHNY, CDR2 SVGAGI (reference sequence). The CDR3 is CTSRTHLDTGLNADTQYF. The CDR3 coding sequence is TGTACCAGCAGGACCCATTTGGATACGGGATTGAACGCAGATACGCAGTATTTT.

In its sample, this clonotype was seen many times. This rearrangement joins TRBV7-6 to TRBJ1-5; the D is unclear. V shed 1 base and J shed 4 bases, with 14 bases lying between them. Germline CDR1 and CDR2: SGHVS and FNYEAQ. This CDR3 comprises 16 residues. Here the CDR3 reads CASSLEGRRGNQPQHF. In DNA, the CDR3 is TGTGCCAGCAGCTTAGAAGGTCGTCGGGGAAATCAGCCCCAGCATTTT.

In this sample, this clonotype turned up many times. The V and J genes are TRBV5-6 and TRBJ2-1, with 9 bases aligning to TRBD1. Per germline, CDR1 SGHDT and CDR2 YYEEEE. This CDR3 spans 15 amino acids. The V and J ends lost 2 bases and 6 bases, in that order; junction bases with no gene match: 6. CDR3 sequence: CASSLGQGSRNEQFF. CDR3 sequence (DNA): TGTGCCAGCAGCTTAGGACAGGGGAGTCGCAATGAGCAGTTCTTC.

This chain connects TRBV7-9 to TRBJ2-4; the D gene could be TRBD1 or TRBD2 (5 bases each). Germline V gene data show CDR1 as SEHNR and CDR2 as FQNEAQ (reference sequence). This CDR3 has 13 amino acids. Trimming shortened V by 10 bases and J by 0 bases, and 10 bases separated the two germline ends. The CDR3 protein is CATDGGAKNIQYF. CDR3 nucleotide sequence: TGTGCCACTGATGGGGGAGCCAAAAACATTCAGTACTTC.

This chain joins TRBV10-3 and TRBJ1-5; the D gene is possibly TRBD1 (5 bases). Germline V lookup: CDR1 ENHRY, CDR2 SYGVKD. This CDR3 is built from 15 residues. V was shortened by 11 bases and J by 0 bases, with 17 bases between the two germline ends. The CDR3 DNA sequence: TGTGCCGCCGCGTCGACAGTAAATAGCAATCAGCCCCAGCATTTT. Translated, it gives CAAASTVNSNQPQHF.

With regard to this clonotype: A read error may be the cause here, since a much bigger clone is one base away. V usage is TRBV9 and J usage is TRBJ1-6, with TRBD1 matching over 7 bases. This CDR3 spans 14 amino acids. J gave up 7 bases and V 0 bases, and 1 base lay outside the gene matches. Per germline, CDR1 SGDLS and CDR2 YYNGEE. CDR3 DNA: TGTGCCAGCAGCGTAGCGGGACAGAATTCACCCCTCCACTTT. Protein sequence: CASSVAGQNSPLHF.

The chain links TRBV7-2 to TRBJ2-5; TRBD2 matches 10 bases. The CDR3 contains 21 residues. Trimming cost V 2 bases and J 1 base; bases outside gene matches: 19. Germline-derived CDR1 and CDR2 are SGHTA and FQGNSA. The CDR3 DNA sequence: TGTGCCAGCAGCTTACTTATCTCGGCGGGACTAGCGAGGGGGAGCCAAGAGACCCAGTACTTC. Translating gives CASSLLISAGLARGSQETQYF.

This clonotype was recorded a few times. V gene TRBV7-9 combines with J gene TRBJ2-7, with D uncertain. The CDR3 sequence is 14 residues long. Germline CDR1 reads SEHNR; CDR2 reads FQNEAQ (reference sequence). Trimming removed 5 bases at V and 1 base at J, with 12 bases between. CDR3 nucleotide sequence: TGTGCCAGCAGCCCCGCTCGAGGTTCCTACGAGCAGTACTTC. It codes for CASSPARGSYEQYF.

The chain uses TRBV12-3 or TRBV12-4 and TRBJ2-7; 8 bases agree with TRBD1. Trimming took 4 bases from V and 3 from J; bases not matched to a gene: 8. The CDR3 contains 15 residues. This chain's CDR3 is CASSSPGTGLYEQYF. In DNA form, the CDR3 reads TGTGCCAGCAGTTCTCCGGGGACAGGACTCTACGAGCAGTACTTC.

The rearrangement uses TRBV2 and TRBJ1-1; unclear D gene. Germline V gene sequence: CDR1 SNHLY, CDR2 FYNNEI. Trimming cost V 7 bases and J 6 bases, with 18 bases left between them. The CDR3 contains 14 residues. The CDR3 region has the DNA TGTGCCAGCACCCAATCAATCCTAAAACCTGAAGCTTTCTTT. The encoded protein is CASTQSILKPEAFF.

V usage is TRBV14 and J usage is TRBJ2-6, with TRBD1 as a possible D gene (6 bases). The CDR3 has 16 amino acids. Trimming took off 3 bases at V and 2 bases at J, with 11 bases between the two ends. CDR1 SGHDN and CDR2 FVKESK come from the germline V gene. Written as DNA, the CDR3 is TGTGCCAGCAGCCAGTCACAGGGCACTGGGGCCAACGTCCTGACTTTC. Its protein product is CASSQSQGTGANVLTF.

This clonotype was seen many times. V gene TRBV7-8 combines with J gene TRBJ1-1, with 7 bases fitting TRBD1. V lost 1 base and J lost 7; bases outside the gene matches: 6. The germline CDR1 and CDR2 sequences are SGHVS and FQNEAQ. The CDR3 is 14 amino acids. The CDR3 nucleotides read TGTGCCAGCAGCTTAGGACAGGGTAGTCATGAAGCTTTCTTT. Amino acid sequence: CASSLGQGSHEAFF.

This clonotype was observed at least ten times. V gene TRBV11-1 combines with J gene TRBJ2-2; 8 positions match TRBD2. Per the germline V gene, CDR1 is SGHAT and CDR2 is FQDESV (reference sequence). V lost 2 bases, J lost 7 bases, and 12 bases stayed unmatched. CDR3 length equals 17 residues. The CDR3 nucleotides read TGTGCCAGCAGCTTAATGGGAAGGACTAGCCGTCGCGGGGAGCTGTTTTTT. Its protein is CASSLMGRTSRRGELFF. The full variable domain, with the rest looked up from reference TRBV11-1 and TRBJ2-2, is EAEVAQSPRYKITEKSQAVAFWCDPISGHATLYWYRQILGQGPELLVQFQDESVVDDSQLPKDRFSAERLKGVDSTLKIQPAELGDSAMYLCASSLMGRTSRRGELFFGEGSRLTVL.

This clonotype was recorded at least ten times. This chain connects TRBV12-3 or TRBV12-4 to TRBJ1-5; D call uncertain. Trimming took off 4 bases at V and 1 base at J, with 14 bases between the two ends. The CDR3 contains 16 residues. The CDR3, as DNA: TGTGCCAGCAGTTCAAGTCTTGGGCAAAGCAATCAGCCCCAGCATTTT. Its protein is CASSSSLGQSNQPQHF.

The chain combines TRBV5-8 with TRBJ2-4, with unresolved D. The CDR3 runs to 15 residues. Germline V gives CDR1 SGHTS, CDR2 YDEGEE. Trimming took 5 bases from V and 7 from J, leaving 19 bases between them. In nucleotides, the CDR3 is TGTGCCAGCAGTCCTTATTGGGGATCAAATAACATTCAGTACTTC. The encoded protein is CASSPYWGSNNIQYF.

The CDR3 DNA is TGTGCCAGCTCACCACCGAATACAGGGCACGGTGCAGATACGCAGTATTTT. Its translation: CASSPPNTGHGADTQYF. The J gene is TRBJ2-3, the V gene TRBV18; D is perhaps TRBD1 (6 bases). Per germline, CDR1 KGHSH and CDR2 LQKENI. This CDR3 spans 17 amino acids. V lost 0 bases to trimming and J lost 4 bases, with 17 bases between them.

This rearrangement joins TRBV6-6 to TRBJ1-5; 8 nucleotides line up with TRBD1. The CDR3 runs to 16 residues. Germline trimming cut 2 bases from V and 1 base from J; bases unmatched to any gene: 4. CDR1 is MNHNY and CDR2 is SVGAGI in the germline V gene (reference sequence). This chain's CDR3 is CASSYAGGLSNQPQHF. The CDR3 DNA sequence: TGTGCCAGCAGTTACGCAGGGGGCTTAAGCAATCAGCCCCAGCATTTT.

This chain links TRBV27 with TRBJ1-2, with D possibly matching TRBD1 (5 bases). The CDR3 spans 14 residues. Trimming took off 4 bases at V and 6 bases at J, with 15 bases between the two ends. Germline-derived CDR1 and CDR2 are MNHEY and SMNVEV (reference sequence). The CDR3 coding sequence is TGTGCCAGCAGTTCCCTGCCCGACAGAAATGGCTACACCTTC. Translation gives CASSSLPDRNGYTF.

This clonotype was seen a handful of times. The V and J genes are TRBV24-1 and TRBJ1-5, with TRBD1 identical over 9 bases. The CDR3 loop spans 15 amino acids. Germline V gene sequence: CDR1 KGHDR, CDR2 SFDVKD. J gave up 6 bases and V 3 bases, and 5 bases lay outside the gene matches. The CDR3, as DNA: TGTGCCACCAGTGATCGTACAGGGGGCTTTCAGCCCCAGCATTTT. Residues: CATSDRTGGFQPQHF.

This clonotype was found a few times. This chain links TRBV20-1 with TRBJ2-3; D unclear. Germline loops: CDR1 DFQATT, CDR2 SNEGSKA (reference sequence). The CDR3 loop spans 12 amino acids. V was shortened by 3 bases and J by 6 bases, with 10 bases between the two germline ends. The CDR3 protein is CSASLLGDTQYF. In nucleotides, the CDR3 is TGCAGTGCTAGTCTGTTGGGGGATACGCAGTATTTT.

This clonotype has at least ten counts. This sequence joins TRBV7-2 and TRBJ1-2; TRBD1 aligns across 8 bases. V gave up 4 bases and J gave up 5 bases; unmatched junction bases: 9. Germline values: CDR1 SGHTA, CDR2 FQGNSA. CDR3 length: 15 amino acids. The CDR3 DNA follows: TGTGCCAGCAGCTCCGGACAGGGCACGGGGTATGGCTACACCTTC. Its protein is CASSSGQGTGYGYTF.

This clonotype was detected only a few times. The chain uses TRBV10-3 and TRBJ1-1, with a possible D match to TRBD1 (5 bases). The CDR3 length is 17 residues. V was clipped by 5 bases and J by 4 bases, with 23 bases between them. Germline CDR1 and CDR2: ENHRY and SYGVKD. The DNA for the CDR3 is TGTGCCATCAGTTACTCTCAGGGTATGGGAGTTAGCACTGAAGCTTTCTTT. It translates to CAISYSQGMGVSTEAFF.

There are a few counts of this clonotype. This chain joins TRBV20-1 and TRBJ2-7; TRBD2 aligns across 16 bases. The V gene end was trimmed by 6 bases and the J gene end by 1 base; junction bases not matched to a gene: 6. The germline V gene encodes CDR1 DFQATT and CDR2 SNEGSKA (reference sequence). The CDR3 covers 16 residues. CDR3 sequence reads: CSAPGLAGGRSYEQYF. DNA of the CDR3: TGCAGTGCCCCGGGACTAGCGGGGGGGCGGTCCTACGAGCAGTACTTC.